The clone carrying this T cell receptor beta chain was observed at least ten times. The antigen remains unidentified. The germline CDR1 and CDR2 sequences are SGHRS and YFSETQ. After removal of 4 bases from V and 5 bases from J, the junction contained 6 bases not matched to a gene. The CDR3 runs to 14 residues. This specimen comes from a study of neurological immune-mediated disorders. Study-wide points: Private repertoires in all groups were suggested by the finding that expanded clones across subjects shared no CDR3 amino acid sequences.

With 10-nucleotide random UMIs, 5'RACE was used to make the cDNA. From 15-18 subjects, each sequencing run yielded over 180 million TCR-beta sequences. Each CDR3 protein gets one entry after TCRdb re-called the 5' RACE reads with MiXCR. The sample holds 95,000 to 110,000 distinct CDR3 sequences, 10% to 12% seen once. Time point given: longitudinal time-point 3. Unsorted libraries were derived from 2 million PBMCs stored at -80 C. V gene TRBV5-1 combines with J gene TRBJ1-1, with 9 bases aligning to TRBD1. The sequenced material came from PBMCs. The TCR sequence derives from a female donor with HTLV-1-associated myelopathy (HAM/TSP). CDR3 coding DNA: TGCGCCAGCAGCCTGACAGGGGGGGAAACTGAAGCTTTCTTT. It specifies CASSLTGGETEAFF.